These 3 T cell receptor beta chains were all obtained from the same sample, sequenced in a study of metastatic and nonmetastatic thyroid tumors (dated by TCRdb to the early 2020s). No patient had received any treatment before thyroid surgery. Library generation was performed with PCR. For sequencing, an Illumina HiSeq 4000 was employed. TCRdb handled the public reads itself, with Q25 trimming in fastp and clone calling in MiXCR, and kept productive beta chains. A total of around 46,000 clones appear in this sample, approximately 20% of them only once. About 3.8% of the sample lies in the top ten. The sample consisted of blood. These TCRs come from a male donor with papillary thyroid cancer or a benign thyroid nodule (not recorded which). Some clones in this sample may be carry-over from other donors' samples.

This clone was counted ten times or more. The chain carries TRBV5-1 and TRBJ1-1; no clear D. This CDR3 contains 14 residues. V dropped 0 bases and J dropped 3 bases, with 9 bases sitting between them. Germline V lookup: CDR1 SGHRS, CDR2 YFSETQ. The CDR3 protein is CASSLVGSYTEAFF. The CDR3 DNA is TGCGCCAGCAGCTTGGTCGGGAGTTACACTGAAGCTTTCTTT.

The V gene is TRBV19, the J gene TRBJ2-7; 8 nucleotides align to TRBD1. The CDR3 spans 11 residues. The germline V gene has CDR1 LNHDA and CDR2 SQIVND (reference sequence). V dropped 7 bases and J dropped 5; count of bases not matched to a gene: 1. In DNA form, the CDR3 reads TGTGCCAGTAAGGACAGGGACGAGCAGTACTTC. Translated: CASKDRDEQYF.

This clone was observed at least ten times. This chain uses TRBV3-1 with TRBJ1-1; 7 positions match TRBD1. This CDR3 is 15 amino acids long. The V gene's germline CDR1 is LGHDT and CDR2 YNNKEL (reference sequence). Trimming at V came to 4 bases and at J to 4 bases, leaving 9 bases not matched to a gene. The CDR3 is CASSPPEGASTEAFF. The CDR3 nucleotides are TGTGCCAGCAGCCCCCCAGAGGGGGCGAGCACTGAAGCTTTCTTT.